This T cell receptor (beta chain) was sequenced for a study of human T cells and chemical hapten exposure. For the study at large: Patch tests applied 0.01% DPC to the upper back, read at 6 days.

The time point is: pre-sensitization, week 0. Indicated treatment: therapeutic diphenylcyclopropenone sensitization with weekly scalp DPC. This clonotype showed up just a few times. The target antigen is unknown. TCRdb reprocessed the RACE reads with MiXCR, giving one entry per CDR3 protein. Of some 330,000 distinct CDR3 sequences in the sample, about 5% were seen once. Study observations and caveats: In the PT1 data, expanded TCR counts showed a positive correlation with patch test score. Relative to control repertoires, expanded TCRs gave rise to significantly more large CDR3 similarity clusters.

This CDR3 spans 17 amino acids. V gave up 0 bases and J gave up 7 bases; unmatched junction bases: 13. CDR1 is SGHDT, CDR2 YYEEEE, per germline. This sample comprised whole blood, obtained in connection with sensitization to the hapten diphenylcyclopropenone (DPC). This sequence originates from a woman aged 18-35 years with alopecia areata. Some clones in this sample may be carry-over from other donors' samples. The chain carries TRBV5-6 and TRBJ1-5, with 7 bases fitting TRBD1. CDR3 sequence: CASSLVGDSLIGQPQHF. DNA for the CDR3: TGTGCCAGCAGCTTGGTGGGGGACAGTTTAATTGGGCAGCCCCAGCATTTT.